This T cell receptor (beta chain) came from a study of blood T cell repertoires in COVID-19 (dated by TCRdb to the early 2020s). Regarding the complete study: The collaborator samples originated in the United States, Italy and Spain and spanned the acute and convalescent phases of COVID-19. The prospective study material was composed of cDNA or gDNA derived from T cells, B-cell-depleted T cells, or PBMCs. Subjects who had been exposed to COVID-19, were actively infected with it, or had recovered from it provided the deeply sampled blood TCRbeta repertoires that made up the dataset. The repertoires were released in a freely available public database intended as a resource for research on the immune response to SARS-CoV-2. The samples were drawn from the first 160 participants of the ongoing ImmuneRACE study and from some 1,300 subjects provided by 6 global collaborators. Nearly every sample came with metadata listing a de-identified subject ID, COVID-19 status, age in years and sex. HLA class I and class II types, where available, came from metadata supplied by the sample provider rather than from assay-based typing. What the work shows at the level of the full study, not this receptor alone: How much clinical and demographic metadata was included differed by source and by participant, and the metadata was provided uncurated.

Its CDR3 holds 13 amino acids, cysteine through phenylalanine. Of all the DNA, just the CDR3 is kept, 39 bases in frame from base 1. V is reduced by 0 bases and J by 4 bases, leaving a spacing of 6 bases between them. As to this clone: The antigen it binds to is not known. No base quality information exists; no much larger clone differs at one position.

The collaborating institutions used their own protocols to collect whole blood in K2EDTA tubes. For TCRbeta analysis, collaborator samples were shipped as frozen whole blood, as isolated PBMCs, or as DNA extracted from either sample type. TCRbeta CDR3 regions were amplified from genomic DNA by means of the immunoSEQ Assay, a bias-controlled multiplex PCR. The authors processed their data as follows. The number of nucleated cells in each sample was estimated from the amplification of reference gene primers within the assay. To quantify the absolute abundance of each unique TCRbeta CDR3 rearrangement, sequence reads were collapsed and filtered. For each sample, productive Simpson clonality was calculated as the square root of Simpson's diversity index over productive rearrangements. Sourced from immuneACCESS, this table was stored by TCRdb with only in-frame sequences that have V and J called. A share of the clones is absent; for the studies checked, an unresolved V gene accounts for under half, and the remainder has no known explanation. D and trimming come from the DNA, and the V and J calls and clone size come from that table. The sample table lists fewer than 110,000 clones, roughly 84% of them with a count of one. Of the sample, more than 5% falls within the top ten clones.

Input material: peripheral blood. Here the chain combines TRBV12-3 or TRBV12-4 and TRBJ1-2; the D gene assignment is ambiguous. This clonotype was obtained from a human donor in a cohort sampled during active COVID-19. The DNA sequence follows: TGTGCCAGCAGTTTAGCCTCCGGCTATGGCTACACCTTC. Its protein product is CASSLASGYGYTF.